A single sample is the source of the 12 T cell receptor beta chains below, sequenced in a study of beta chain features in type 1 diabetes. Isolated RNA was reverse transcribed in full, so expressed TCRB transcripts were sequenced. Data came from immunoSEQ multiplex PCR; TCRdb stores just in-frame clones and leaves some out. The table has about 900,000 clones, roughly 17% seen once. Sample: naive CD4+ T cells from blood. The origin of the receptors is a woman younger than 35 in good health.

The V call is TRBV7-3, the J call TRBJ2-2; no firm D call. Germline CDR1 reads SGHTA; CDR2 reads FQGTGA. The CDR3 is 16 amino acids. Trimming pared 1 base from V and 6 bases from J, leaving 15 bases between. CDR3 amino acids: CASSLMTPGLAGELFF. As DNA, the CDR3 is TGTGCCAGCAGCTTAATGACACCGGGCCTGGCCGGGGAGCTGTTTTTT.

The chain uses TRBV10-2 and TRBJ2-3; D gene ambiguous. V shed 2 bases and J shed 6 bases, with 15 bases lying between them. Germline values: CDR1 WSHSY, CDR2 SAAADI. The CDR3 sequence is 15 residues long. The CDR3 loop is CASSEPRGLGDTQYF. CDR3 coding DNA: TGCGCCAGCAGTGAGCCCCGCGGTTTGGGGGATACGCAGTATTTT.

The chain employs TRBV21-1 and TRBJ2-7; TRBD2 is the table's D call and was not checked against the DNA. TRBV21-1 is described as a pseudogene. This CDR3 contains 17 residues. CDR3 sequence: CASSAWVLGEGCDEQYF. The CDR3 bases are TGTGCCAGCAGCGCCTGGGTGCTGGGGGAGGGTTGTGACGAGCAGTACTTC.

The rearrangement joins TRBV18 to TRBJ2-3; TRBD1 aligns across 7 bases. Germline V gene lookup returns CDR1 KGHSH and CDR2 LQKENI. This CDR3 is built from 15 residues. The V gene end was trimmed by 2 bases and the J gene end by 0 bases; junction bases not matched to a gene: 2. The CDR3 bases are TGTGCCAGCTCACCAAGGGGGCGTAGCACAGATACGCAGTATTTT. It encodes CASSPRGRSTDTQYF.

This clone came up a few times. CDR3 nucleotides: TGTGCCAGCAGCTTTAGCGTACGAGACTACGAGCAGTACTTC. Protein: CASSFSVRDYEQYF. The J gene is TRBJ2-5, the V gene TRBV7-2; a weak D match, TRBD2 (5 bases). The DNA end favors TRBJ2-7, so the J call may be wrong. This CDR3 is 14 amino acids long. Germline V gene data show CDR1 as SGHTA and CDR2 as FQGNSA.

This chain's CDR3 is CASSVGAAPYGYTF. In nucleotides, the CDR3 is TGTGCCAGCAGCGTAGGGGCAGCTCCCTATGGCTACACCTTC. The chain has TRBV9 and TRBJ1-2; no clear D gene. The CDR3 extends over 14 amino acids. V was pared by 0 bases and J by 4 bases, with 10 bases between. Germline V gene sequence: CDR1 SGDLS, CDR2 YYNGEE. Supplemented by reference TRBV9 and TRBJ1-2, the full variable domain reads DSGVTQTPKHLITATGQRVTLRCSPRSGDLSVYWYQQSLDQGLQFLIQYYNGEERAKGNILERFSAQQFPDLHSELNLSSLELGDSALYFCASSVGAAPYGYTFGSGTRLTVV.

The V call is TRBV9, the J call TRBJ2-7; D uncertain. V lost 4 bases and J lost 0, with 8 bases in between. This CDR3 contains 13 residues. Germline CDR1 and CDR2: SGDLS and YYNGEE. CDR3 protein: CASSLRTSYEQYF. For the CDR3, the DNA is TGTGCCAGCAGCCTTAGGACCTCCTACGAGCAGTACTTC.

V and J are TRBV6-5 and TRBJ1-1; D uncertain. Germline lookup yields CDR1 MNHEY and CDR2 SVGAGI. CDR3 length: 12 residues. The V end lost 5 bases, the J end lost 8 bases, and 12 bases lay between the germline ends. The CDR3 bases are TGTGCCAGCAGTCGGGAGAGTACCGAAGCTTTCTTT. Its translation: CASSRESTEAFF.

The chain joins TRBV6-6 to TRBJ2-7, with D hard to call. Germline V CDR1 and CDR2: MNHNY, SVGAGI (reference sequence). The CDR3 is 12 residues long. Trimming pared 9 bases from V and 3 bases from J, leaving 12 bases between. CDR3 sequence reads: CASSPARYEQYF. The CDR3 DNA is TGTGCCAGTTCCCCGGCGCGCTACGAGCAGTACTTC.

This clone was observed a few times. This chain uses TRBV10-3 with TRBJ2-1; 9 bases align to TRBD1. Germline CDR1 ENHRY, CDR2 SYGVKD. This CDR3 is built from 14 residues. J lost 7 bases, V lost 6 bases, and 7 bases had no gene match. CDR3 amino acids: CAISPGQGGNEQFF. In DNA, the CDR3 is TGTGCCATCAGCCCGGGACAGGGAGGGAATGAGCAGTTCTTC.

V gene TRBV4-1 combines with J gene TRBJ2-1; 8 nucleotides align to TRBD2. This CDR3 spans 15 amino acids. Germline V gene sequence: CDR1 MGHRA, CDR2 YSYEKL. V lost 4 bases to trimming and J lost 7 bases; unmatched junction nucleotides: 9. CDR3 nucleotides: TGCGCCAGCAGCCGAACCGGGACTAGAACTAATGAGCAGTTCTTC. This gives the protein CASSRTGTRTNEQFF.

This clone was seen a handful of times. The V call is TRBV2, the J call TRBJ1-4, with D possibly being TRBD1 (6 bases). Germline CDR1 and CDR2: SNHLY and FYNNEI. V was clipped by 4 bases and J by 12 bases, with 12 bases between them. The CDR3 runs to 12 residues. CDR3 residues: CASSGGARELFF. DNA for the CDR3: TGTGCCAGCAGTGGGGGGGCGAGGGAACTGTTTTTT.